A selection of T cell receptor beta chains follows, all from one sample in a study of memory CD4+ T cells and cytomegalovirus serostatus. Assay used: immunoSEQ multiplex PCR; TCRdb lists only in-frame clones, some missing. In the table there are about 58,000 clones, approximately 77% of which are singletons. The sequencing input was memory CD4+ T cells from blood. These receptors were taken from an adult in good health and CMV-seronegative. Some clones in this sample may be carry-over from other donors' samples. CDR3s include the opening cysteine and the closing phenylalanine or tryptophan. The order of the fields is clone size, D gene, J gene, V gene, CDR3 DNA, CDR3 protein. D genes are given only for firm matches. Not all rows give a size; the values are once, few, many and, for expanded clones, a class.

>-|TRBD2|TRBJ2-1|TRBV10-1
TGCGCCAGCAGTGGAATAGCGGGATCCTACAATGAGCAGTTCTTC
CASSGIAGSYNEQFF
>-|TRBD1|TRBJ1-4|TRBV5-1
TGCGCCAGCAGTCGGACAGGAGGTAATGAAAAACTGTTTTTT
CASSRTGGNEKLFF
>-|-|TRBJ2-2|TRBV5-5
TGTGCCAGCAGCCCGGGATTTCTAACGGGGGAGCTGTTTTTT
CASSPGFLTGELFF
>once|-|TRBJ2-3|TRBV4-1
TGCGCCAGCAGCCAAGATCCTCTAGGAAAAGGGCCAGATACGCAGTATTTT
CASSQDPLGKGPDTQYF
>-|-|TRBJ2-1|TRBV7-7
TGTGCCAGCAGCAATGGGGGGAGAGGGGCTGAGCAGTTCTTC
CASSNGGRGAEQFF
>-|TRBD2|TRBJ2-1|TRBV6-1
TGTGTCCTACTAGCGCAAAAGGGGAATGAGCAGTTCTTC
CVLLAQKGNEQFF
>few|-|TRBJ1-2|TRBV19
TGTGCCAGTAGTATCGTTGCAGGGGCCATTAACTATGGCTACACCTTC
CASSIVAGAINYGYTF
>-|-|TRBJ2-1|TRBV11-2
TGTGCCAGCAGCCGTAACCTAGCGTCAGGCAATGAGCAGTTCTTC
CASSRNLASGNEQFF
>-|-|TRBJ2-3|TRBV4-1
TGCGCCAGCAGCCACCTGCGGCGGGTCTCGGATACGCAGTATTTT
CASSHLRRVSDTQYF
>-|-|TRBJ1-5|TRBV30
TGTGCCTGGAGTCAGGATAGCAATCAGCCCCAGCATTTT
CAWSQDSNQPQHF
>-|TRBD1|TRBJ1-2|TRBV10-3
TGTGCCATCTGGGACAGGGAAAAAGGCTACACCTTC
CAIWDREKGYTF
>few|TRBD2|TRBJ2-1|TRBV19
TGTGCCAGTAGTAGGCAGACTAGCGGGACTCGGAATGAGCAGTTCTTC
CASSRQTSGTRNEQFF
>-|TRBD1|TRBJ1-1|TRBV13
TGTGCCAGCAGTTCCACAGGGGGTACTGAAGCTTTCTTT
CASSSTGGTEAFF
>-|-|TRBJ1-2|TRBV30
TGTGCCGCGACCGGGGCCCTCCTAATGGCCTATGGCTACACCTTC
CAATGALLMAYGYTF
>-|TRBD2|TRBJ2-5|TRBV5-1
TGCGCCAGCAGCTCACTAGCGGGACAAGAGACCCAGTACTTC
CASSSLAGQETQYF
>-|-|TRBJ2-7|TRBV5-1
TGCGCCAGCAGCTTGAGTACACCCTACGAGCAGTACTTC
CASSLSTPYEQYF
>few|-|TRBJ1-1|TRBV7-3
TGTGCCAGCAGCCCCGGTGCGCGGACTGAAGCTTTCTTT
CASSPGARTEAFF
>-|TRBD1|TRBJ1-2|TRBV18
TGTGCCAGCTCACCCTTTACGACAGGGGCTAACTATGGCTACACCTTC
CASSPFTTGANYGYTF
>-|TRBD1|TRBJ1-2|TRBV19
TGTGCCAGTAGTATCGCCGGGACAGGGGCGGCCTATGGCTACACCTTC
CASSIAGTGAAYGYTF
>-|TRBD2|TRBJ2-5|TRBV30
TGTGCCTGGAGTGGAGGCGGGAGAGAGACCCAGTACTTC
CAWSGGGRETQYF
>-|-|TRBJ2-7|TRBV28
TGTGCCAGCAGTTTACTTCGCGAGCAGTACTTC
CASSLLREQYF
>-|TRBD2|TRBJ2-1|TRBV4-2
TGTGCCAGCAGCCAAGATGGGACTAGCGGGAGTGGTGAGCAGTTCTTC
CASSQDGTSGSGEQFF
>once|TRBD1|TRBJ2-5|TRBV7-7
TGTGCTAGCAGTTCTGACAGGGAGGAGACCCAGTACTTC
CASSSDREETQYF
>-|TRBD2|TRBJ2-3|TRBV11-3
TGTGCCAGCAGCTATGGGACTAGCGGCTTCCATTTCACAGATACGCAGTATTTT
CASSYGTSGFHFTDTQYF
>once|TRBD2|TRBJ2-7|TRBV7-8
TGTGCCAGCAGCCCTTTGACTAGCGCCGCCTCCTACGAGCAGTACTTC
CASSPLTSAASYEQYF
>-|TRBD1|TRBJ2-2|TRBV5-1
TGCGCCAGCAGCTTGGACCCCGGGACAGGGGCGAACACCGGGGAGCTGTTTTTT
CASSLDPGTGANTGELFF
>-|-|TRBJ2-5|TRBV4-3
TGCGCCAGCAGCCAAGACGGAGTGGGAGGGACCCAGTACTTC
CASSQDGVGGTQYF
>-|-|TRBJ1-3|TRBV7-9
TGTGCCAGCAGCCACAGGGAACCTGGAAACACCATATATTTT
CASSHREPGNTIYF